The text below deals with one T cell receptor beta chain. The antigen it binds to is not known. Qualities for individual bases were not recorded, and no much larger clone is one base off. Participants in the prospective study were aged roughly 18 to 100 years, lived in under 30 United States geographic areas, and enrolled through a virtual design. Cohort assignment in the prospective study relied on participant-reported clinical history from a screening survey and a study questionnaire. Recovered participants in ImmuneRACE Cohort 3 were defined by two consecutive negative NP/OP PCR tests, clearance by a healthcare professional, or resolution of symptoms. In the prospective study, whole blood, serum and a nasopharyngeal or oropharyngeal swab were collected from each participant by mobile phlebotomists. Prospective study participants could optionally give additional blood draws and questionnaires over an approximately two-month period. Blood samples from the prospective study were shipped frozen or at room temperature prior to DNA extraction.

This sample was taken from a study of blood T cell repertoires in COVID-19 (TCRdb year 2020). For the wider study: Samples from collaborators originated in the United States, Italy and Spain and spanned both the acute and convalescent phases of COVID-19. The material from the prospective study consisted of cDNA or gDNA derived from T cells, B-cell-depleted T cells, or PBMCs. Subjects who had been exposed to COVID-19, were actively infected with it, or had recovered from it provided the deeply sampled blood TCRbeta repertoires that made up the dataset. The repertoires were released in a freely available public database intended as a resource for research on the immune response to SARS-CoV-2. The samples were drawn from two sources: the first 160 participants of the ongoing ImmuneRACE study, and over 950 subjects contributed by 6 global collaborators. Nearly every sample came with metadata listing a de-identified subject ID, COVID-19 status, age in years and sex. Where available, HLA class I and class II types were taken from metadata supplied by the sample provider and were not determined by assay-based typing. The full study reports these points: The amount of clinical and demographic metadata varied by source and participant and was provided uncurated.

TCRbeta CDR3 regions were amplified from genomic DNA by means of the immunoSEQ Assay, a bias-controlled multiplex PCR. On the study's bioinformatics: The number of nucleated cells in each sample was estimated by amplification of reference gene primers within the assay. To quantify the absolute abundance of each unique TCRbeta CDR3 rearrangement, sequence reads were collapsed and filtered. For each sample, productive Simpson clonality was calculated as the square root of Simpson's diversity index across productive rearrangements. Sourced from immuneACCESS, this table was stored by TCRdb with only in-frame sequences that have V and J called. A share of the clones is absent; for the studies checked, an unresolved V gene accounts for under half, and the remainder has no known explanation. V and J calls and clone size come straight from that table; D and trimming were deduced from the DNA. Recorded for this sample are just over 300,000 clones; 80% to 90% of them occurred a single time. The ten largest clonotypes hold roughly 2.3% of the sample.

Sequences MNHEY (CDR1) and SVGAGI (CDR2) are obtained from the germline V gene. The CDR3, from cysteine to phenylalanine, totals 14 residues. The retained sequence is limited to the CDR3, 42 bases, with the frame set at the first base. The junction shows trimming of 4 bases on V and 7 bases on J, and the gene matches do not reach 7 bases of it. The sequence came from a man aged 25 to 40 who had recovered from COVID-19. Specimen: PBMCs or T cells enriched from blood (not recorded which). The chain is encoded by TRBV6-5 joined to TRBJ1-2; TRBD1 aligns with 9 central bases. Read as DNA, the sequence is TGTGCCAGCAGTTTCGGACAGGGGAGGAGTGGCTACACCTTC. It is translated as CASSFGQGRSGYTF.